These T cell receptor beta chains were read from a single sample in a study of T cell therapy after organ transplantation. Their recognized antigens are unknown. TCRdb's table, derived via immunoSEQ multiplex PCR, lists solely in-frame clones and lacks some. This sample has around 5,000 clones, with 68% found just once. Sequenced material: CD8+ T cells from blood, taken after autologous CMV-specific T cell therapy. Receptor source: a human patient who had received a solid organ transplant and had CMV disease. Some T cells could come from the graft donor. CDR3s include the opening cysteine and the closing phenylalanine or tryptophan. D genes are given only for firm matches. Part of the rows lack a size; the others show once, few, many or a class for expanded clones.

CASSSRTGENTEAFF	TGTGCCAGCAGTTCCCGAACAGGGGAGAACACTGAAGCTTTCTTT	TRBJ1-1	TRBV27	NA	TRBD1
CASSPDGGRTDTQYF	TGTGCCAGCAGCCCGGATGGGGGGCGCACAGATACGCAGTATTTT	TRBJ2-3	TRBV5-4	once	NA
CAISEPTGGATNEKLFF	TGTGCCATCAGTGAGCCGACAGGGGGGGCAACTAATGAAAAACTGTTTTTT	TRBJ1-4	TRBV10-3	NA	TRBD1
CAWRGQGGEKLFF	TGTGCCTGGAGGGGACAGGGTGGAGAAAAACTGTTTTTT	TRBJ1-4	TRBV30	NA	TRBD1
CASSLMGRTEAFF	TGCGCCAGCAGCTTGATGGGCAGAACCGAAGCTTTCTTT	TRBJ1-1	TRBV5-1	NA	NA
CASSLANNEQFF	TGCGCCAGCAGCTTGGCCAACAATGAGCAGTTCTTC	TRBJ2-1	TRBV5-1	NA	NA
CASSIHERGLLSVQFF	TGTGCCAGCAGCATCCATGAGCGGGGGCTCCTCTCGGTGCAGTTCTTC	TRBJ2-1	TRBV5-4	NA	TRBD2
CASSLLQLGSSYEQYF	TGTGCCAGCAGCTTGTTACAATTAGGTAGCTCCTACGAGCAGTACTTC	TRBJ2-7	TRBV5-5	few	NA
CASGGGPSGNTIYF	TGTGCCAGCGGGGGAGGGCCCTCTGGAAACACCATATATTTT	TRBJ1-3	TRBV27	NA	NA
CASSQDETGLYEQYF	TGCGCCAGCAGCCAAGATGAGACAGGGCTCTACGAGCAGTACTTC	TRBJ2-7	TRBV4-1	NA	TRBD1
CASSSWGEGGTEAFF	TGTGCCAGCAGCAGTTGGGGAGAGGGGGGAACTGAAGCTTTCTTT	TRBJ1-1	TRBV13	NA	NA
CASSQFWEWGKNTEAFF	NA	TRBJ1-1	TRBV5-6	NA	NA
CASSIFTPGIEQFF	TGTGCCAGCAGTATTTTTACCCCCGGTATAGAGCAGTTCTTC	TRBJ2-1	TRBV7-9	NA	NA
CASRQGPNLEAFF	TGTGCCAGCCGACAGGGACCGAACCTTGAAGCTTTCTTT	TRBJ1-1	TRBV27	NA	TRBD1
CASSEFWNTEAFF	TGTGCCAGCAGTGAATTTTGGAACACTGAAGCTTTCTTT	TRBJ1-1	TRBV6-4	few	NA
CASSDRGGTGGNTIYF	TGTGCCAGCAGTGACCGGGGGGGGACGGGCGGAAACACCATATATTTT	TRBJ1-3	TRBV6-1	once	NA
CASSWGDEQFF	TGTGCCAGCAGTTGGGGTGATGAGCAGTTCTTC	TRBJ2-1	TRBV6-5	NA	NA
CASSATGTEEQFF	TGTGCCAGCAGTGCCACCGGGACAGAGGAGCAGTTCTTC	TRBJ2-1	TRBV6-1	NA	TRBD1
CASVSGLVDEQFF	TGTGCCAGCGTATCTGGACTAGTAGATGAGCAGTTCTTC	TRBJ2-1	TRBV19	once	TRBD2
CASSEGWVKYEQYF	TGTGCCAGCAGTGAAGGGTGGGTCAAGTACGAGCAGTACTTC	TRBJ2-7	TRBV2	NA	NA